This entry lists 14 T cell receptor beta chains sequenced from one sample in a study of post-analysis software for immune sequencing data. Study-level points and caveats: Five or six TRBV segments, TRBV5-6, TRBV5-1 and TRBV20-1 among them, were found more frequent in patients than controls.

Incorporated into the TCR beta cDNA libraries were unique molecular identifiers, which served to reduce PCR and sequencing biases. MiXCR was run by TCRdb on the PCR reads, yielding one entry per CDR3 protein. The sample has 600,000 to 750,000 distinct CDR3 sequences, over 45% seen once. These receptors' antigens are unknown. Specimen: blood. These receptors were obtained from a girl aged 2-9 years with multiple sclerosis.

The V gene is TRBV6-2 or TRBV6-3, the J gene TRBJ1-4, with D possibly matching TRBD1 (5 bases). Germline loops: CDR1 MNHEY, CDR2 SVGEGT. Trimming removed 2 bases from V and 0 bases from J, with 7 bases in between. The CDR3 spans 15 residues. CDR3 residues: CASSYQGPTNEKLFF. CDR3 nucleotide sequence: TGTGCCAGCAGTTACCAGGGCCCAACTAATGAAAAACTGTTTTTT.

The chain employs TRBV3-1 and TRBJ1-1, with D perhaps matching TRBD1 (5 bases). Trimming left V 1 base short and J 4 bases short, with 10 bases between. This CDR3 has 14 residues. CDR1 LGHDT and CDR2 YNNKEL come from the germline V gene (reference sequence). Written as DNA, the CDR3 is TGTGCCAGCAGCCAAGGAGTAGGGGCCACTGAAGCTTTCTTT. As protein: CASSQGVGATEAFF.

The chain combines TRBV12-3 or TRBV12-4 with TRBJ1-2, with 7 positions matching TRBD1. V shed 5 bases, J shed 3 bases, and the junction held 6 bases outside the gene matches. The CDR3 has 14 amino acids. DNA for the CDR3: TGTGCCAGCAGTATCTCCCAGGGGGACTATGGCTACACCTTC. As protein: CASSISQGDYGYTF.

This clonotype was detected once. The chain carries TRBV29-1 and TRBJ2-5; 7 bases match TRBD2. The J call may be mistaken, given a closer DNA end match to TRBJ2-7. The CDR3 is 14 residues long. From germline, CDR1 is SQVTM and CDR2 ANQGSEA. The CDR3: CSVKPGPAGFEQYF. DNA of the CDR3: TGCAGCGTCAAACCGGGACCAGCGGGATTCGAGCAGTACTTC.

In nucleotides, the CDR3 is TGCAGCGTTGATAGCCAGGGCGCTGGCTACACCTTC. This encodes CSVDSQGAGYTF. This chain connects TRBV29-1 to TRBJ1-2, with D perhaps matching TRBD1 (5 bases). V was shortened by 3 bases and J by 7 bases, with 12 bases between the two germline ends. Germline CDR1 is SQVTM and CDR2 is ANQGSEA. The CDR3 consists of 12 residues. Full variable domain (outside the CDR3, taken from reference TRBV29-1 and TRBJ1-2): SAVISQKPSRDICQRGTSLTIQCQVDSQVTMMFWYRQQPGQSLTLIATANQGSEATYESGFVIDKFPISRPNLTFSTLTVSNMSPEDSSIYLCSVDSQGAGYTFGSGTRLTVV.

The V and J genes are TRBV5-1 and TRBJ2-7, with D possibly being TRBD1 or TRBD2 (5 bases each). CDR1 and CDR2 from the germline V gene are SGHRS and YFSETQ. The CDR3 spans 18 residues. The V and J ends lost 1 base and 0 bases respectively, with 20 bases between them. The CDR3 DNA reads as TGCGCCAGCAGCTTGTCGGGGCCGGGGTCGGGATCCTCCTACGAGCAGTACTTC. This gives the protein CASSLSGPGSGSSYEQYF.

The chain carries TRBV7-6 and TRBJ2-5; D gene unclear. The germline CDR1 and CDR2 sequences are SGHVS and FNYEAQ. V was trimmed by 1 base and J by 0 bases, leaving 21 bases between them. The CDR3 is 19 residues long. The CDR3: CASSLVGAAAYSYQETQYF. CDR3 DNA: TGTGCCAGCAGCTTAGTCGGTGCAGCCGCATATTCGTACCAAGAGACCCAGTACTTC.

The DNA of the CDR3 is TGTGCCAGCAGTCCGAGGGTCGGTGCCCCCCATGAGCAGTTCTTC. This gives the protein CASSPRVGAPHEQFF. V and J are TRBV27 and TRBJ2-1, with D possibly being TRBD2 (5 bases). The germline V gene encodes CDR1 MNHEY and CDR2 SMNVEV (reference sequence). The V end lost 5 bases, the J end lost 8 bases, and 19 bases lay between the germline ends. The CDR3 extends over 15 amino acids.

The chain recombines TRBV12-3 or TRBV12-4 with TRBJ2-5, with D unclear. Trimming removed 7 bases from V and 1 base from J, with 10 bases in between. The CDR3 has 13 amino acids. CDR3 DNA: TGTGCCAGCACCACATATCCCCAAGAGACCCAGTACTTC. This translates into CASTTYPQETQYF.

The V gene is TRBV20-1, the J gene TRBJ2-1; possible D gene TRBD2, 5 bases. The CDR3 consists of 12 residues. V lost 0 bases to trimming and J lost 12 bases, with 12 bases between them. The germline V gene has CDR1 DFQATT and CDR2 SNEGSKA (reference sequence). As DNA, the CDR3 is TGCAGTGCTAGAGAATCTCGAGGAGGGCAGTTCTTC. This encodes CSARESRGGQFF.

This chain joins TRBV27 and TRBJ1-5, with D tentatively TRBD1 (6 bases). The germline V gene has CDR1 MNHEY and CDR2 SMNVEV (reference sequence). The CDR3 is made up of 16 amino acids. Deletions cut 0 bases from V and 1 base from J, with 10 bases between. The CDR3: CASSLSAGGSNQPQHF. In DNA, the CDR3 is TGTGCCAGCAGTTTATCGGCCGGGGGCAGCAATCAGCCCCAGCATTTT.

This clonotype turned up a few times. V and J are TRBV20-1 and TRBJ2-7; TRBD2 matches at 7 bases. The V and J ends lost 2 bases and 5 bases, in that order; junction bases with no gene match: 3. There are 12 residues in the CDR3. Germline V gives CDR1 DFQATT, CDR2 SNEGSKA (reference sequence). CDR3: CSARLAGDEQYF. CDR3 nucleotide sequence: TGCAGTGCTAGACTCGCGGGAGACGAGCAGTACTTC.

In the case of this clonotype: Sequence at one end of the junction differs from germline and may be a read error. The chain is built from TRBV29-1 and TRBJ2-2; no reliable D call. This CDR3 has 12 amino acids. The germline V gene encodes CDR1 SQVTM and CDR2 ANQGSEA. The CDR3 nucleotides are TGCAGCGTTGACACAGCCACCGGAGAGCTGTTTTTT. Protein sequence: CSVDTATGELFF.

A few counts support this clonotype. This chain connects TRBV20-1 to TRBJ2-1; 8 bases line up with TRBD1. The V gene end was trimmed by 7 bases and the J gene end by 10 bases; junction bases not matched to a gene: 6. This CDR3 has 11 residues. From germline, CDR1 is DFQATT and CDR2 SNEGSKA (reference sequence). The CDR3 region is CSGQGASEQFF. CDR3 coding DNA: TGCAGTGGTCAGGGGGCGAGCGAGCAGTTCTTC.